This TCR beta chain was sequenced in a study of vaccination and CD4 T cells after COVID-19. As for the study in general: Researchers took samples from a few convalescent patients on day 14 and on days 161 to 241 after vaccination.

The time point is: late sampling 161 to 241 days after vaccination in three convalescent patients. TCRdb analysed the PCR reads with MiXCR anew, one entry per CDR3 protein. The data hold 26,000 or so distinct CDR3 sequences, with 50% observed a single time. Germline values: CDR1 WNHNN, CDR2 SYGVQD (reference sequence). The CDR3 length is 13 residues. The V end lost 2 bases, the J end lost 4 bases, and 7 bases lay between the germline ends. Broader study findings: Spike mono-reactivity applied to 304 of 307 vaccine-specific clones detected in convalescent patients.

This clonotype showed up just a few times. Its antigen is not identified. The chain joins TRBV10-1 to TRBJ2-3; D uncertain. This specimen consisted of CD4+ T cells from blood, obtained about 7 months after SARS-CoV-2 vaccination. This receptor was obtained from a human donor who had recovered from COVID-19. CDR3 region: CASSENMADTQYF. DNA for the CDR3: TGCGCCAGCAGTGAGAATATGGCAGATACGCAGTATTTT.